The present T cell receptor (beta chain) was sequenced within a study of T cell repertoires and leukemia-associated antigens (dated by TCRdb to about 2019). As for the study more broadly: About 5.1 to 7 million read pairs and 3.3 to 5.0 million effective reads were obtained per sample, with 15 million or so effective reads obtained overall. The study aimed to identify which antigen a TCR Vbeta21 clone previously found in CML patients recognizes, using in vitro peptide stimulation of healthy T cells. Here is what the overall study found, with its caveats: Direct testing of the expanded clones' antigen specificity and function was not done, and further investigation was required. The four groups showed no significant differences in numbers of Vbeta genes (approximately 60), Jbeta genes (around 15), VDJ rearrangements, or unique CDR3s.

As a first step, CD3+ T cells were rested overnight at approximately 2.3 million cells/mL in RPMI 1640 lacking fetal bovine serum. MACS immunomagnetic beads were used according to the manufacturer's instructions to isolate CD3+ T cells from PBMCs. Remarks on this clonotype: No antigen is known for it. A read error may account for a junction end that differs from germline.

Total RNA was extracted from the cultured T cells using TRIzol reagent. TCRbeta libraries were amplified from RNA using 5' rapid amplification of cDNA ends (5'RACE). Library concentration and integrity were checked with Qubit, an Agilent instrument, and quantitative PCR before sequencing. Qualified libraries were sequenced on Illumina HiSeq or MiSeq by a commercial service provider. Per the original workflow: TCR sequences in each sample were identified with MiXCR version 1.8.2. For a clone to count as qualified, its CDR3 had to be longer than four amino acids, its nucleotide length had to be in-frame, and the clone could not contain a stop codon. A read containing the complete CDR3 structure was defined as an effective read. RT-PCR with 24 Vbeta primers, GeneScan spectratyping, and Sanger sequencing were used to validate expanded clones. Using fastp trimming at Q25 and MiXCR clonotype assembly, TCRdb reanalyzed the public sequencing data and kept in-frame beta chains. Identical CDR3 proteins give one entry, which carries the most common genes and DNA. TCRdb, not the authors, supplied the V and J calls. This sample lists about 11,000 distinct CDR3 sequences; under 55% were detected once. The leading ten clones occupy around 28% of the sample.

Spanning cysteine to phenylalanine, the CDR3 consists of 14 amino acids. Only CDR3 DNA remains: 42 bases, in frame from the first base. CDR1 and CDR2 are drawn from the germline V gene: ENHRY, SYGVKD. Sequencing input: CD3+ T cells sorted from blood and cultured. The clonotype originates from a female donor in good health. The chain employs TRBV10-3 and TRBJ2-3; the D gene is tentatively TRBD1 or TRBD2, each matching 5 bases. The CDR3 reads CAMSEGQGADTQYF. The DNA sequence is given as TGTGCCATGAGTGAGGGGCAGGGAGCAGATACGCAGTATTTT.